The sequence of this T cell receptor beta chain was determined in a study of shared clonotypes between healthy human individuals. Every subset had its genomic DNA shared out evenly among several immunoSEQ plates. Produced via immunoSEQ multiplex PCR; TCRdb's table is partial and in-frame only. Of about 1.1 million clones detected, approximately 77% appear once; the ten largest clones hold approximately 0.9%. Study-wide results and limits: Genetic and exposure-history diversity was limited by the small donor number. Compared with memory subsets, naive subsets generally had larger estimated richness.

Losses at the gene ends were 4 bases for V and 0 bases for J; bases not matched to a gene: 7. This CDR3 has 16 residues. The germline CDR1 and CDR2 sequences are SNHLY and FYNNEI. This clone was counted ten times or more. The target antigen is unknown. CD45RA-negative memory and CD45RA+ naive subsets were split from the CD4+ cells. The source material was memory CD4+ T cells from PBMCs. Sample subset: CD45RA-negative fraction. This chain joins TRBV2 and TRBJ1-1; 8 bases match TRBD1. The receptor comes from a man aged 18 to 29 in good health. Some clones in this sample may be carry-over from other donors' samples. The CDR3 DNA is TGTGCCAGCAGTGGACAGGGGAATCAAATGAACACTGAAGCTTTCTTT. It specifies CASSGQGNQMNTEAFF.